The next 24 T cell receptor beta chains were all read from a single sample in a study of cytomegalovirus exposure and HLA in healthy donors. Use of 60 Vbeta and 13 Jbeta primers characterized the PCR. Measured with immunoSEQ multiplex PCR; TCRdb has only the in-frame clones, and not every one. The table lists about 60,000 clones, roughly 80% of them singletons. What was sequenced was PBMCs. The receptors were sampled from a woman aged 40 to 49 in good health and CMV-seropositive.

This sequence joins TRBV27 and TRBJ1-6; D is possibly TRBD1 (6 bases). V shed 5 bases and J shed 7 bases, with 18 bases lying between them. The length of the CDR3 is 16 residues. Germline V gives CDR1 MNHEY, CDR2 SMNVEV (reference sequence). CDR3: CASSVQGWDGNSPLHF. The DNA of the CDR3 is TGTGCCAGCAGTGTACAGGGATGGGATGGGAATTCACCCCTCCACTTT.

The chain has TRBV6-4 and TRBJ2-2; 7 positions agree with TRBD2. This CDR3 spans 17 amino acids. V shed 8 bases, J shed 4 bases, and the junction held 16 bases outside the gene matches. Looked up from germline, CDR1 is MRHNA and CDR2 is SNTAGT. DNA of the CDR3: TGTGCCAGCGCAACCCACCGACAGCGGGGTGTCACCGGGGAGCTGTTTTTT. This gives the protein CASATHRQRGVTGELFF.

The V call is TRBV7-2, the J call TRBJ2-7; 10 nucleotides line up with TRBD2. The CDR3 has 14 residues. The V gene end was trimmed by 2 bases and the J gene end by 9 bases; junction bases not matched to a gene: 7. Per germline, CDR1 SGHTA and CDR2 FQGNSA. CDR3 sequence reads: CASSLSGGAGAQYF. CDR3 nucleotides: TGTGCCAGCAGCTTAAGCGGGGGGGCTGGGGCGCAGTACTTC.

The V and J genes are TRBV7-9 and TRBJ2-1, with 8 bases matching TRBD2. The CDR3 has 15 amino acids. V lost 6 bases, J lost 2 bases, and 6 bases stayed unmatched. Germline loops: CDR1 SEHNR, CDR2 FQNEAQ (reference sequence). The CDR3 bases are TGTGCCAGCAGTCCCAGCGGGGGCCCCTACAATGAGCAGTTCTTC. Translation: CASSPSGGPYNEQFF.

The chain recombines TRBV11-1 with TRBJ1-1, with D tentatively TRBD1 (5 bases). V lost 2 bases and J lost 5, with 15 bases in between. Germline values: CDR1 SGHAT, CDR2 FQDESV (reference sequence). The CDR3 extends over 15 amino acids. CDR3 DNA sequence: TGTGCCAGCAGCTTACAGGGAGGGGTTTGGACTGAAGCTTTCTTT. It translates to CASSLQGGVWTEAFF.

The rearrangement uses TRBV15 and TRBJ2-6; D is uncertain. Between the trimmed V and J ends, which lost 1 base and 0 bases, there was a span of 10 bases. The CDR3 is made up of 17 amino acids. Germline V gene data show CDR1 as LNHNV and CDR2 as YYDKDF (reference sequence). Here the CDR3 reads CATSRVEQDSGANVLTF. The CDR3 DNA follows: TGTGCCACCAGCAGAGTAGAGCAAGACTCTGGGGCCAACGTCCTGACTTTC. The entire variable domain, with the rest obtained from reference TRBV15 and TRBJ2-6, is as follows: DAMVIQNPRYQVTQFGKPVTLSCSQTLNHNVMYWYQQKSSQAPKLLFHYYDKDFNNEADTPDNFQSRRPNTSFCFLDIRSPGLGDTAMYLCATSRVEQDSGANVLTFGAGSRLTVL.

The chain employs TRBV4-1 and TRBJ2-7; possible D gene TRBD2, 5 bases. Germline lookup yields CDR1 MGHRA and CDR2 YSYEKL. V was cut by 6 bases and J by 3 bases, with 18 bases left in between. This CDR3 has 15 residues. The CDR3 reads CASRAAGGLLYEQYF. DNA for the CDR3: TGCGCCAGCAGAGCGGCTGGTGGTTTGCTCTACGAGCAGTACTTC.

The chain carries TRBV19 and TRBJ1-1; possible D gene TRBD1, 5 bases. Trimming stripped 4 bases from V and 2 bases from J, with 8 bases between. There are 13 residues in the CDR3. In germline, CDR1 is LNHDA, CDR2 SQIVND (reference sequence). CDR3 loop: CASSTQVNTEAFF. The CDR3 nucleotides are TGTGCCAGTAGTACACAGGTTAACACTGAAGCTTTCTTT.

This clone was seen a few times. The chain recombines TRBV7-6 with TRBJ1-2; TRBD1 agrees at 9 bases. This CDR3 has 13 residues. V shed 3 bases and J 6 bases; nucleotides not matched to a gene: 2. Germline CDR1 and CDR2: SGHVS and FNYEAQ. The CDR3 sequence is CASSLGTGNGYTF. CDR3 DNA sequence: TGTGCCAGCAGCTTGGGGACAGGGAATGGCTACACCTTC.

V usage is TRBV30 and J usage is TRBJ2-3, with 12 positions matching TRBD2. The germline V gene encodes CDR1 GTSNPN and CDR2 SVGIG (reference sequence). The length of the CDR3 is 16 residues. Losses at the gene ends were 2 bases for V and 4 bases for J; bases not matched to a gene: 7. CDR3 loop: CAWSNTRTSGADTQYF. CDR3 nucleotides: TGTGCCTGGAGTAACACTCGGACTAGCGGGGCAGATACGCAGTATTTT.

The chain employs TRBV4-1 and TRBJ1-1; no clear D gene. Germline CDR1 and CDR2: MGHRA and YSYEKL. The CDR3 extends over 14 amino acids. Trimming stripped 3 bases from V and 6 bases from J, with 14 bases between. The CDR3 loop reads CASSQVARRAEAFF. In DNA form, the CDR3 reads TGCGCCAGCAGCCAGGTCGCTCGGAGGGCTGAAGCTTTCTTT.

This chain links TRBV5-6 with TRBJ2-1; the D gene is possibly TRBD2 (6 bases). The CDR3 sequence is 16 residues long. V lost 4 bases and J lost 3, with 17 bases in between. CDR1 is SGHDT and CDR2 is YYEEEE in the germline V gene. In DNA, the CDR3 is TGTGCCAGCAGCCTCCGCCGGGACTTGGGCTACAATGAGCAGTTCTTC. Its protein product is CASSLRRDLGYNEQFF.

The chain carries TRBV5-6 and TRBJ2-7, with 8 bases that match TRBD1. The CDR3 extends over 15 amino acids. Germline-derived CDR1 and CDR2 are SGHDT and YYEEEE. V dropped 5 bases and J dropped 2; count of bases not matched to a gene: 9. The CDR3 region has the DNA TGTGCCAGCAGAGGTCGTGGACAGGGACCCTACGAGCAGTACTTC. Translating it yields CASRGRGQGPYEQYF.

DNA for the CDR3: TGTGCCAGCAGCTTTTTATTCAACACCGGGGAGCTGTTTTTT. Protein product: CASSFLFNTGELFF. This rearrangement joins TRBV7-6 to TRBJ2-2; D is unclear. V lost 3 bases and J 2 bases, leaving 7 bases between the germline ends. The CDR3 extends over 14 amino acids. The germline gives CDR1 SGHVS, CDR2 FNYEAQ.

This clone has only a few counts. The chain links TRBV18 to TRBJ2-3, with 9 bases lining up with TRBD1. This CDR3 is 17 amino acids long. Germline V CDR1 and CDR2: KGHSH, LQKENI. The V gene end was trimmed by 1 base and the J gene end by 3 bases; junction bases not matched to a gene: 8. The CDR3, as DNA: TGTGCCAGCTCACCACTAGTGATGGGACAGGGAACAGATACGCAGTATTTT. This encodes CASSPLVMGQGTDTQYF.

The chain couples TRBV20-1 to TRBJ1-2; D gene uncertain. The CDR3 has 11 residues. The V end was cut by 6 bases, the J end by 7 bases, with 12 bases between. Germline CDR1 reads DFQATT; CDR2 reads SNEGSKA (reference sequence). CDR3 residues: CSARTEVGYTF. The CDR3 DNA follows: TGCAGTGCAAGGACGGAGGTTGGCTACACCTTC.

V is TRBV5-1 and J is TRBJ2-1; no clear D. The CDR3 spans 13 residues. Per germline, CDR1 SGHRS and CDR2 YFSETQ. V was clipped by 7 bases and J by 1 base, with 9 bases between them. CDR3: CASGAVSYNEQFF. The CDR3 nucleotides are TGCGCCAGCGGTGCGGTGTCCTACAATGAGCAGTTCTTC.

The rearrangement links TRBV7-2 to TRBJ2-7; TRBD1 might be the D (5 bases). Germline-derived CDR1 and CDR2 are SGHTA and FQGNSA. This CDR3 spans 13 amino acids. V gave up 5 bases and J gave up 3 bases, with 11 bases separating them. The CDR3 coding sequence is TGTGCCAGCAGCACGGACATCTTCTACGAGCAGTACTTC. Encoded protein: CASSTDIFYEQYF.

The gene calls are TRBV5-8 and TRBJ1-3, with TRBD1 identical over 8 bases. Trimming cost V 3 bases and J 0 bases; bases outside gene matches: 8. This CDR3 spans 17 amino acids. Germline CDR1 SGHTS, CDR2 YDEGEE. CDR3: CASSSGTGVFSGNTIYF. CDR3 nucleotide sequence: TGTGCCAGCAGCTCCGGGACAGGCGTTTTCTCTGGAAACACCATATATTTT.

This clone appeared a few times. The rearrangement uses TRBV6-1 and TRBJ1-2; D may be TRBD1 (5 bases). Germline CDR1 is MNHNS and CDR2 is SASEGT. V was shortened by 9 bases and J by 4 bases, with 18 bases between the two germline ends. The CDR3 loop spans 14 amino acids. The CDR3 protein is CARGPGGGSYGYTF. In DNA form, the CDR3 reads TGTGCCAGGGGACCGGGAGGAGGTTCCTATGGCTACACCTTC.

The genes are TRBV10-3 and TRBJ2-7; 8 nucleotides line up with TRBD1. This CDR3 has 13 residues. The V gene's germline CDR1 is ENHRY and CDR2 SYGVKD. J lost 1 base, V lost 6 bases, and 2 bases had no gene match. CDR3 region: CAISGQGSYEQYF. The CDR3 coding sequence is TGTGCCATCAGCGGACAGGGTTCCTACGAGCAGTACTTC.

The chain is built from TRBV4-2 and TRBJ1-5; D might be TRBD1 (5 bases). Germline CDR1 LGHNA, CDR2 YNFKEQ. Trimming shortened V by 1 base and J by 5 bases, and 9 bases separated the two germline ends. This CDR3 spans 14 amino acids. The CDR3 DNA follows: TGTGCCAGCAGCCAAGCAGGGAGGGATCAGCCCCAGCATTTT. Its protein is CASSQAGRDQPQHF.

J is TRBJ1-1 and V is TRBV30, with D maybe TRBD1 (5 bases). The V and J ends lost 4 bases and 0 bases respectively, with 6 bases between them. The CDR3 length is 12 residues. CDR1 GTSNPN and CDR2 SVGIG come from the germline V gene (reference sequence). The CDR3 DNA reads TGTGCCTGGACCAGGGTGAACACTGAAGCTTTCTTT. This sequence encodes CAWTRVNTEAFF.

This chain uses TRBV10-2 with TRBJ1-1, with D possibly matching TRBD1 (5 bases). The germline V gene encodes CDR1 WSHSY and CDR2 SAAADI. V was cut by 7 bases and J by 5 bases, with 14 bases left in between. This CDR3 spans 13 amino acids. This chain's CDR3 is CASNLGGDTEAFF. The CDR3 DNA sequence: TGCGCCAGCAATTTGGGAGGGGATACTGAAGCTTTCTTT.